Shown below are 14 T cell receptor beta chains from a single sample sequenced in a study of cytomegalovirus exposure and HLA in healthy donors. Libraries were prepared by immunoSEQ multiplex PCR; TCRdb keeps only in-frame clonotypes and omits some of them. The table shows 350,000 or so clones, with roughly 89% occurring only once. Input material: PBMCs. All receptors derive from a woman in her late teens or twenties in good health and CMV-seronegative.

This chain uses TRBV4-3 with TRBJ2-3, with 7 bases aligning to TRBD2. Germline lookup yields CDR1 LGHNA and CDR2 YSLEER. The CDR3 has 15 residues. After removal of 4 bases from V and 9 bases from J, the junction contained 13 bases not matched to a gene. The CDR3 loop is CASSPSSGLRETQYF. The CDR3 bases are TGCGCCAGCAGCCCTTCTAGCGGACTGAGGGAGACGCAGTATTTT.

This clone was seen more than once but under ten times. The chain recombines TRBV4-2 with TRBJ2-7; 7 positions agree with TRBD2. Germline V gene data show CDR1 as LGHNA and CDR2 as YNFKEQ. The ends lost 0 bases at V and 0 bases at J; junction bases unmatched: 5. There are 16 residues in the CDR3. CDR3 coding DNA: TGTGCCAGCAGCCAAGATACAGCGGGGTACTCCTACGAGCAGTACTTC. Protein sequence: CASSQDTAGYSYEQYF.

The chain is built from TRBV6-1 and TRBJ2-7; D is unclear. The CDR3 has 15 amino acids. The V end was cut by 1 base, the J end by 2 bases, with 12 bases between. Germline V gene lookup returns CDR1 MNHNS and CDR2 SASEGT. The CDR3 DNA is TGTGCCAGCAGTGAAGGTACAGCCGATACCTACGAGCAGTACTTC. Protein product: CASSEGTADTYEQYF.

The chain carries TRBV7-3 and TRBJ2-1; D is ambiguous. The CDR3 loop spans 13 amino acids. Germline V gene data show CDR1 as SGHTA and CDR2 as FQGTGA. The ends were cut back, 2 bases at V and 4 bases at J, with 6 bases in the middle. The CDR3 DNA is TGTGCCAGCAGCTTAGATCGGTACAATGAGCAGTTCTTC. Its translation: CASSLDRYNEQFF. Together with reference TRBV7-3 and TRBJ2-1, the CDR3 gives the full variable domain: GAGVSQTPSNKVTEKGKYVELRCDPISGHTALYWYRQSLGQGPEFLIYFQGTGAADDSGLPNDRFFAVRPEGSVSTLKIQRTERGDSAVYLCASSLDRYNEQFFGPGTRLTVL.

The chain couples TRBV5-6 to TRBJ2-3; 7 bases align to TRBD2. CDR3 size: 14 residues. Germline V gene data show CDR1 as SGHDT and CDR2 as YYEEEE. V trimming: 4 bases; J trimming: 4 bases; junction bases outside the gene matches: 6. CDR3 nucleotides: TGTGCCAGCAGCGGTAGCGGGTCGGCAGATACGCAGTATTTT. It encodes CASSGSGSADTQYF.

The V call is TRBV4-1, the J call TRBJ2-3, with D perhaps TRBD2 (7 bases). Between the trimmed V and J ends, which lost 2 bases and 6 bases, there was a span of 21 bases. Germline CDR1 reads MGHRA; CDR2 reads YSYEKL. The CDR3 runs to 17 residues. CDR3 DNA sequence: TGCGCCAGCAGCCAATTGGGTCTTGTCGGGGGGCGGGATACGCAGTATTTT. This codes for CASSQLGLVGGRDTQYF.

The chain links TRBV7-8 to TRBJ1-2; 7 positions match TRBD1. The CDR3 consists of 15 residues. The V gene end was trimmed by 4 bases and the J gene end by 3 bases; junction bases not matched to a gene: 8. Germline V gene lookup returns CDR1 SGHVS and CDR2 FQNEAQ. The CDR3 coding sequence is TGTGCCAGCAGCTCGCGACAGGGACCAGACTATGGCTACACCTTC. This codes for CASSSRQGPDYGYTF.

The V and J genes are TRBV5-1 and TRBJ2-5, with D maybe TRBD2 (5 bases). Germline lookup yields CDR1 SGHRS and CDR2 YFSETQ. V was cut by 2 bases and J by 4 bases, with 15 bases left in between. The CDR3 has 15 amino acids. For the CDR3, the DNA is TGCGCCAGCAGCTTTCAGTCGGACTCCCGAGAGACCCAGTACTTC. Amino acids: CASSFQSDSRETQYF. Supplemented by reference TRBV5-1 and TRBJ2-5, the full variable domain reads KAGVTQTPRYLIKTRGQQVTLSCSPISGHRSVSWYQQTPGQGLQFLFEYFSETQRNKGNFPGRFSGRQFSNSRSEMNVSTLELGDSALYLCASSFQSDSRETQYFGPGTRLLVL.

The chain links TRBV9 to TRBJ2-7, with D perhaps matching TRBD2 (5 bases). The V end lost 3 bases, the J end lost 2 bases, and 12 bases lay between the germline ends. The germline V gene encodes CDR1 SGDLS and CDR2 YYNGEE. The CDR3 is 14 amino acids. DNA of the CDR3: TGTGCCAGCAGCGCTGACTGGCGGGCCTACGAGCAGTACTTC. It translates to CASSADWRAYEQYF.

The rearrangement joins TRBV27 to TRBJ2-6; 7 bases are shared with TRBD1. CDR1 and CDR2 from the germline V gene are MNHEY and SMNVEV (reference sequence). V lost 7 bases and J lost 1; bases outside the gene matches: 10. The CDR3 totals 17 residues. The CDR3: CASTTKQGKSGANVLTF. DNA for the CDR3: TGTGCCAGCACCACCAAACAGGGGAAGTCTGGGGCCAACGTCCTGACTTTC.

The rearrangement links TRBV27 to TRBJ1-5; D is undetermined. Trimming stripped 4 bases from V and 1 base from J, with 8 bases between. The CDR3 covers 14 residues. Germline CDR1 reads MNHEY; CDR2 reads SMNVEV (reference sequence). The CDR3 DNA sequence: TGTGCCAGCAGTTCCCGGGGAAGCAATCAGCCCCAGCATTTT. Protein sequence: CASSSRGSNQPQHF.

CDR3 residues: CASSNTAGGSIEKLFF. CDR3 nucleotide sequence: TGTGCCAGCAGCAATACAGCAGGGGGGTCGATAGAAAAACTGTTTTTT. The gene calls are TRBV7-9 and TRBJ1-4, with 7 bases that match TRBD1. There are 16 residues in the CDR3. Trimming removed 5 bases from V and 8 bases from J; junction bases left unmatched: 14. Per germline, CDR1 SEHNR and CDR2 FQNEAQ (reference sequence).

This sequence joins TRBV11-3 and TRBJ1-1, with 7 bases identical to TRBD1. The CDR3 runs 16 residues. From germline, CDR1 is SGHNT and CDR2 YENEEA. The V segment lost 5 bases and the J segment 11 bases; nucleotides outside the gene matches: 20. CDR3 sequence (DNA): TGTGCCAGCAGCCCGGGGGGGAGGACAGGATCTCGGCTGGCTTTCTTT. Its protein product is CASSPGGRTGSRLAFF.

The chain uses TRBV5-4 and TRBJ1-2, with 7 positions matching TRBD1. Germline V CDR1 and CDR2: SGHNT, YYREEE (reference sequence). The CDR3 is 14 residues long. V lost 4 bases and J lost 2; bases outside the gene matches: 5. CDR3 sequence (DNA): TGTGCCAGCAGCCGACCGGGACAGAACTATGGCTACACCTTC. Its translation is CASSRPGQNYGYTF.